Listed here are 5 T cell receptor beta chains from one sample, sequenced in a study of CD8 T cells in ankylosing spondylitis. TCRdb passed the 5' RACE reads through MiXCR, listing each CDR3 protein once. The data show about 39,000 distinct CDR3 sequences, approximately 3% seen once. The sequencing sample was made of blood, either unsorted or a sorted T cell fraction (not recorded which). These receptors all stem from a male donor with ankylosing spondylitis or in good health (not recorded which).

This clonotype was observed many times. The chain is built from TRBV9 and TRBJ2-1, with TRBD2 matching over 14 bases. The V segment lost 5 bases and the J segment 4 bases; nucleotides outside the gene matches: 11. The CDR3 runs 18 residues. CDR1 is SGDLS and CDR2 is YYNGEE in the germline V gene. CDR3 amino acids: CASSALGLAGGIYNEQFF. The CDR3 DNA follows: TGTGCCAGCAGTGCCCTCGGACTAGCGGGGGGAATATACAATGAGCAGTTCTTC.

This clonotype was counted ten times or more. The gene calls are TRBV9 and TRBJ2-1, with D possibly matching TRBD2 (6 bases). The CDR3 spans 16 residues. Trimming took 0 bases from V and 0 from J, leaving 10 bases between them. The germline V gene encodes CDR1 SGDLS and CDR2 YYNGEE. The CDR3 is CASSVARGTSYNEQFF. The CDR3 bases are TGTGCCAGCAGCGTAGCTCGGGGGACCTCCTACAATGAGCAGTTCTTC.

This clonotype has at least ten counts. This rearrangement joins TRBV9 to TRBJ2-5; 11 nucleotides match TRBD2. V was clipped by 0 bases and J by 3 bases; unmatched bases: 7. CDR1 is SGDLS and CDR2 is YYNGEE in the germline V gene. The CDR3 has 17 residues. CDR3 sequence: CASSVDPSGGIEETQYF. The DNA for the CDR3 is TGTGCCAGCAGCGTAGACCCTAGCGGGGGGATCGAAGAGACCCAGTACTTC.

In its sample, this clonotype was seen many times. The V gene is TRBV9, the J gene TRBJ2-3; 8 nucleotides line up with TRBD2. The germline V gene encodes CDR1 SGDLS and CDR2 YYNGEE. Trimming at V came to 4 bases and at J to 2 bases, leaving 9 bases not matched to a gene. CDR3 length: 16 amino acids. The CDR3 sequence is CASSPTGGAVTDTQYF. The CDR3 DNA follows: TGTGCCAGCAGCCCTACGGGAGGGGCCGTCACAGATACGCAGTATTTT.

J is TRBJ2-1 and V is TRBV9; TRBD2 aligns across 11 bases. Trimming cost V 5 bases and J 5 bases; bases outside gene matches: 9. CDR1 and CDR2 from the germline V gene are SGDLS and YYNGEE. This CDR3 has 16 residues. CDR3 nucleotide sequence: TGTGCCAGCAGAGGGACACCGGGACTAGCGGACAATGAGCAGTTCTTC. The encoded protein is CASRGTPGLADNEQFF.